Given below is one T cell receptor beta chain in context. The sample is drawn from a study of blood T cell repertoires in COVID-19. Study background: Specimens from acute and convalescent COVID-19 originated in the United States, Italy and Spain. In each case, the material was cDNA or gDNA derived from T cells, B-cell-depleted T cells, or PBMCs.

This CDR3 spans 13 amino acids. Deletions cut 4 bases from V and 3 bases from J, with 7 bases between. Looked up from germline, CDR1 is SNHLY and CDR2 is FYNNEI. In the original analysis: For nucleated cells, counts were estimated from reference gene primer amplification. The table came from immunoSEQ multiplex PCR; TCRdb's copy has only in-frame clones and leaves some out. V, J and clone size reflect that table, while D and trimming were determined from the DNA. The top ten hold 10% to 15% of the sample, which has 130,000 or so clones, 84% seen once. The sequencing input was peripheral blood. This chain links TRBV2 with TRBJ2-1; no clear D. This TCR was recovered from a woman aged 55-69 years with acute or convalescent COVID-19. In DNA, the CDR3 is TGTGCCAGCAGTGGCGGCAGCTACAATGAGCAGTTCTTC. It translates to CASSGGSYNEQFF.